A single sample gave rise to the 4 T cell receptor beta chains below, sequenced in a study of cytomegalovirus exposure and HLA in healthy donors. The PCR contained 60 Vbeta and 13 Jbeta primers. Method: immunoSEQ multiplex PCR; TCRdb's copy keeps in-frame clones and lacks some. The sample includes 85,000 to 100,000 clones, 75% to 90% of them seen just once. The sequenced material came from PBMCs. The receptors here all came from a young man in good health and CMV-seronegative.

On this clone: This specimen includes other DNA sequences encoding the same CDR3. This chain joins TRBV28 and TRBJ1-1; tentatively, D is TRBD1 (5 bases). The V gene's germline CDR1 is MDHEN and CDR2 SYDVKM. The CDR3 totals 14 residues. Trimming shortened V by 6 bases and J by 0 bases, and 11 bases separated the two germline ends. In DNA form, the CDR3 reads TGTGCCAGCAGGCCGACAGTCATGAACACTGAAGCTTTCTTT. It codes for CASRPTVMNTEAFF.

The chain has TRBV27 and TRBJ2-1; D uncertain. Germline V gene data show CDR1 as MNHEY and CDR2 as SMNVEV (reference sequence). Trimming left V 0 bases short and J 6 bases short, with 15 bases between. There are 16 residues in the CDR3. CDR3 in DNA: TGTGCCAGCAGTTTATCATCACTAAACCGAGCCAATGAGCAGTTCTTC. It translates to CASSLSSLNRANEQFF.

The gene calls are TRBV4-2 and TRBJ1-5; possibly TRBD1 for D (6 bases). The CDR3 runs 13 residues. Trimming removed 4 bases from V and 4 bases from J, with 8 bases in between. CDR1 is LGHNA, CDR2 YNFKEQ, per germline. The CDR3 region has the DNA TGTGCCAGCAGCCGCGACAGGAATCAGCCCCAGCATTTT. Translating gives CASSRDRNQPQHF.

The chain joins TRBV7-2 to TRBJ1-2, with 8 bases aligning to TRBD1. Per germline, CDR1 SGHTA and CDR2 FQGNSA. The CDR3 is 16 amino acids. Germline trimming cut 2 bases from V and 8 bases from J; bases unmatched to any gene: 13. CDR3 amino acids: CASSLQGAGYSGGYTF. CDR3 coding DNA: TGTGCCAGCAGCTTACAGGGGGCGGGCTACTCCGGCGGCTACACCTTC.